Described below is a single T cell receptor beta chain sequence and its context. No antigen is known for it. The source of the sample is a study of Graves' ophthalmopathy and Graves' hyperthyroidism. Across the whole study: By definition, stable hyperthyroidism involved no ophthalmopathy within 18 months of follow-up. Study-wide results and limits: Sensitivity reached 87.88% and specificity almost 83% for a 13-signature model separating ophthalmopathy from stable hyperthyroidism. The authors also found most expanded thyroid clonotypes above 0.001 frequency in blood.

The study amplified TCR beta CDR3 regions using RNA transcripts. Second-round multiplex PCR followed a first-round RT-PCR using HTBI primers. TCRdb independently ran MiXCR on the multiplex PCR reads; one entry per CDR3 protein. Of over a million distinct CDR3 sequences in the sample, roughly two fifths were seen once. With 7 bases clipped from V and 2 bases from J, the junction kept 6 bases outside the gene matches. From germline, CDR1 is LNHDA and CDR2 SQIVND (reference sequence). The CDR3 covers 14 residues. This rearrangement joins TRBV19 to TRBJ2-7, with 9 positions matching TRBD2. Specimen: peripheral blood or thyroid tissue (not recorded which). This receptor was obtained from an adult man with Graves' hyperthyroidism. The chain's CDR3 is CASKASGTAYEQYF. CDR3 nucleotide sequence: TGTGCCAGTAAGGCTAGCGGGACCGCCTACGAGCAGTACTTC.